One and the same sample provided the 3 T cell receptor beta chains below, sequenced in a study of shared clonotypes between healthy human individuals. Only in-frame clones appear in the TCRdb table, and some are missing; sequencing was by immunoSEQ multiplex PCR. The sample carries over 400,000 clones, 95% to 96% recorded once. The specimen was naive CD4+ T cells sorted from blood. The subset here: CD45RA+ positively selected. These receptors all come from a woman aged 25-40 years in good health.

V gene TRBV19 combines with J gene TRBJ2-6; D uncertain. Trimming pared 3 bases from V and 0 bases from J, leaving 3 bases between. CDR1 and CDR2 from the germline V gene are LNHDA and SQIVND (reference sequence). The CDR3 is made up of 14 amino acids. DNA for the CDR3: TGTGCCAGTAGTATTATCTCTGGGGCCAACGTCCTGACTTTC. Residues: CASSIISGANVLTF. The full variable domain, with the rest looked up from reference TRBV19 and TRBJ2-6, is DGGITQSPKYLFRKEGQNVTLSCEQNLNHDAMYWYRQDPGQGLRLIYYSQIVNDFQKGDIAEGYSVSREKKESFPLTVTSAQKNPTAFYLCASSIISGANVLTFGAGSRLTVL.

The V and J genes are TRBV11-2 and TRBJ1-1; D may be TRBD1 (5 bases). V was clipped by 3 bases and J by 1 base, with 15 bases between them. The CDR3 runs to 16 residues. Germline loops: CDR1 SGHAT, CDR2 FQNNGV. The CDR3 bases are TGTGCCAGCAGCTTCGGTGGGGTGGGGCGGAACACTGAAGCTTTCTTT. This translates into CASSFGGVGRNTEAFF. The complete variable domain, with remaining parts taken from reference TRBV11-2 and TRBJ1-1, reads EAGVAQSPRYKIIEKRQSVAFWCNPISGHATLYWYQQILGQGPKLLIQFQNNGVVDDSQLPKDRFSAERLKGVDSTLKIQPAKLEDSAVYLCASSFGGVGRNTEAFFGQGTRLTVV.

The V call is TRBV30, the J call TRBJ1-2, with 8 bases matching TRBD1. Germline CDR1 reads GTSNPN; CDR2 reads SVGIG (reference sequence). Germline trimming cut 2 bases from V and 2 bases from J; bases unmatched to any gene: 7. The CDR3 runs to 15 residues. Here the CDR3 DNA reads TGTGCCTGGAGTTACGGACAGGGCAGAAACTATGGCTACACCTTC. Translating gives CAWSYGQGRNYGYTF.